Below are 8 T cell receptor beta chains sequenced from a single sample in a study of blood T cell repertoires in COVID-19. The assay was immunoSEQ multiplex PCR, and TCRdb's table has in-frame clones only and misses some. The sample includes 150,000 to 250,000 clones, approximately 85% of them seen just once. Sequenced sample: PBMCs or T cells enriched from blood (not recorded which). All receptors come from a man aged 35-49 years who had recovered from COVID-19.

V is TRBV19 and J is TRBJ2-5; weak D call: TRBD2 (6 bases). The CDR3 contains 16 residues. The V end lost 3 bases, the J end lost 5 bases, and 19 bases lay between the germline ends. The germline CDR1 and CDR2 sequences are LNHDA and SQIVND (reference sequence). The CDR3 reads CASSIQAGYPRETQYF. CDR3 bases: TGTGCCAGTAGTATCCAGGCGGGGTACCCCCGGGAGACCCAGTACTTC.

The genes are TRBV18 and TRBJ1-2; 7 bases agree with TRBD1. J lost 2 bases, V lost 2 bases, and 2 bases had no gene match. CDR1 KGHSH and CDR2 LQKENI come from the germline V gene. The CDR3 contains 14 residues. CDR3 loop: CASSPDRENYGYTF. The CDR3 nucleotides read TGTGCCAGCTCACCAGACAGGGAGAACTATGGCTACACCTTC.

This chain uses TRBV18 with TRBJ1-5; D ambiguous. Per germline, CDR1 KGHSH and CDR2 LQKENI. The CDR3 spans 15 residues. V lost 0 bases, J lost 0 bases, and 6 bases lay in between. The CDR3 region is CASSPPAGSNQPQHF. The CDR3 nucleotides are TGTGCCAGCTCACCACCGGCGGGTAGCAATCAGCCCCAGCATTTT.

The V and J genes are TRBV21-1 and TRBJ2-1; TRBD1, the D gene given by the table, was not confirmed from the DNA. TRBV21-1 is a pseudogene locus. This CDR3 has 12 residues. CDR3 coding DNA: TGTGCCAGATCAACAGGGGGCGACGAGCAGTTCTTC. It translates to CARSTGGDEQFF.

V usage is TRBV6-6 and J usage is TRBJ2-1, with TRBD2 matching over 7 bases. This CDR3 has 16 residues. V lost 5 bases and J lost 3; bases outside the gene matches: 10. Germline V gene sequence: CDR1 MNHNY, CDR2 SVGAGI (reference sequence). The CDR3 here is CASSPRLAGVYNEQFF. As DNA, the CDR3 is TGTGCCAGCAGTCCAAGGCTGGCGGGAGTCTACAATGAGCAGTTCTTC.

V gene TRBV14 combines with J gene TRBJ2-1; a possible D gene is TRBD1 (6 bases). V dropped 0 bases and J dropped 9 bases, with 12 bases sitting between them. From germline, CDR1 is SGHDN and CDR2 FVKESK. The CDR3 covers 14 residues. The CDR3 loop is CASSQDYRESEQFF. The CDR3 region has the DNA TGTGCCAGCAGCCAAGATTACAGGGAGAGTGAGCAGTTCTTC.

CDR3 sequence reads: CASSSTGGTGNFRGRNEQFF. As DNA, the CDR3 is TGTGCCAGCAGCTCAACTGGGGGGACAGGTAATTTTCGGGGACGCAATGAGCAGTTCTTC. The chain combines TRBV7-8 with TRBJ2-1, with TRBD1 matching 8 bases. V was clipped by 4 bases and J by 6 bases; unmatched bases: 23. Germline V gene sequence: CDR1 SGHVS, CDR2 FQNEAQ. The length of the CDR3 is 20 residues.

The V call is TRBV11-1, the J call TRBJ2-1; no reliable D call. This CDR3 comprises 16 residues. V shed 1 base and J shed 2 bases, with 12 bases lying between them. Germline lookup yields CDR1 SGHAT and CDR2 FQDESV (reference sequence). In DNA, the CDR3 is TGTGCCAGCAGCTTAGACATTATGAAACCCTACAATGAGCAGTTCTTC. Encoded protein: CASSLDIMKPYNEQFF.